The following is a T cell receptor beta chain sequence with its context. The germline V and J ends were trimmed by 7 bases and 6 bases, with 12 bases remaining between them. Germline V CDR1 and CDR2: SQVTM, ANQGSEA. The CDR3 is 12 amino acids. The sample is drawn from a study of control samples from healthy donors and cancer patients. The data were produced by immunoSEQ multiplex PCR, yet TCRdb's version contains in-frame clones alone and is incomplete. Here the sample spans roughly 79,000 clones, more than 75% being singletons. Sequenced material: blood. The chain combines TRBV29-1 with TRBJ2-2; no reliable D call. This clonotype originated in a man between 45 and 60 years old in good health. The CDR3: CSASQVPGELFF. DNA of the CDR3: TGCAGCGCTTCCCAGGTCCCCGGGGAGCTGTTTTTT.